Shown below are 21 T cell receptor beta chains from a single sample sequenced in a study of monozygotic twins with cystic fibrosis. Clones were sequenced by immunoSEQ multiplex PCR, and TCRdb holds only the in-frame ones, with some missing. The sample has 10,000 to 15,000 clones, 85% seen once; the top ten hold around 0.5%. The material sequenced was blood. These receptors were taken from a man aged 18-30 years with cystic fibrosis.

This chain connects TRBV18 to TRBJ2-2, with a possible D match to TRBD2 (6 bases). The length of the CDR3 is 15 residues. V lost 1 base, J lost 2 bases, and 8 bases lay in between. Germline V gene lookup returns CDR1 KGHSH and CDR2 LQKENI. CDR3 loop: CASSPLAVNTGELFF. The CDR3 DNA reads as TGTGCCAGCTCACCACTAGCGGTTAACACCGGGGAGCTGTTTTTT. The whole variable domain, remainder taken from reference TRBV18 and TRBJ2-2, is NAGVMQNPRHLVRRRGQEARLRCSPMKGHSHVYWYRQLPEEGLKFMVYLQKENIIDESGMPKERFSAEFPKEGPSILRIQQVVRGDSAAYFCASSPLAVNTGELFFGEGSRLTVL.

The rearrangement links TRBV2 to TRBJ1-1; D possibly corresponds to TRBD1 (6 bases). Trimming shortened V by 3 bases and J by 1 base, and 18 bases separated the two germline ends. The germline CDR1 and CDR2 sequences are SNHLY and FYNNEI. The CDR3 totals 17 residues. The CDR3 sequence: CASSEGRGAQPNTEAFF. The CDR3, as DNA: TGTGCCAGCAGTGAGGGTCGGGGGGCGCAGCCGAACACTGAAGCTTTCTTT.

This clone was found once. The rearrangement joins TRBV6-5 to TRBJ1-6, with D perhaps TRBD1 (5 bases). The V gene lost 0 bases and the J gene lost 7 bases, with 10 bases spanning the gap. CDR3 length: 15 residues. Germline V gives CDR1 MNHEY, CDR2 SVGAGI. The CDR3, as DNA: TGTGCCAGCAGTTACTCCGGGACCGCGAATTCACCCCTCCACTTT. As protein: CASSYSGTANSPLHF.

The CDR3: CASGGQGGAEAFF. The CDR3 bases are TGTGCTAGTGGTGGACAGGGTGGCGCTGAAGCTTTCTTT. The V and J genes are TRBV12-5 and TRBJ1-1, with 8 bases identical to TRBD1. The CDR3 extends over 13 amino acids. Germline CDR1 reads LGHNT; CDR2 reads FRNRAP. The trim removed 5 bases at V and 6 bases at J, leaving 5 bases unmatched.

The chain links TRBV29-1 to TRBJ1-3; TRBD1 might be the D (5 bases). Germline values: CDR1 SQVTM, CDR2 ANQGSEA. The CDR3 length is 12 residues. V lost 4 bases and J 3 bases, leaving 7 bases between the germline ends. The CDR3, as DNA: TGCAGCGTTGGGGGGGGTGGAAACACCATATATTTT. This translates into CSVGGGGNTIYF.

The CDR3 loop reads CASSIRGFNEKLFF. In nucleotides, the CDR3 is TGTGCCAGTAGTATCCGGGGGTTTAATGAAAAACTGTTTTTT. J is TRBJ1-4 and V is TRBV19; possible D gene TRBD1, 5 bases. This CDR3 spans 14 amino acids. Trimming removed 3 bases at V and 4 bases at J, with 9 bases between. The V gene's germline CDR1 is LNHDA and CDR2 SQIVND (reference sequence). Filled out from reference TRBV19 and TRBJ1-4, the complete variable domain reads DGGITQSPKYLFRKEGQNVTLSCEQNLNHDAMYWYRQDPGQGLRLIYYSQIVNDFQKGDIAEGYSVSREKKESFPLTVTSAQKNPTAFYLCASSIRGFNEKLFFGSGTQLSVL.

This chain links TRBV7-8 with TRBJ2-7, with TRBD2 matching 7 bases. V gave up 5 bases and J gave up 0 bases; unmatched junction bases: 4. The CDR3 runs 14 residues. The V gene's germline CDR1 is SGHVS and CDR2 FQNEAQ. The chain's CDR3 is CASSPGRASYEQYF. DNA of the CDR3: TGTGCCAGCAGCCCAGGGAGGGCCTCCTACGAGCAGTACTTC.

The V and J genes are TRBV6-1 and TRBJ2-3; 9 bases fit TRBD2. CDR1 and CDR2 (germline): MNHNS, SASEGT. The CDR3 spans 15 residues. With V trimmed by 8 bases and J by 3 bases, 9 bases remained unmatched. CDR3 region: CASGSKAGGTDTQYF. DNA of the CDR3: TGTGCCAGCGGTTCGAAGGCGGGAGGGACAGATACGCAGTATTTT.

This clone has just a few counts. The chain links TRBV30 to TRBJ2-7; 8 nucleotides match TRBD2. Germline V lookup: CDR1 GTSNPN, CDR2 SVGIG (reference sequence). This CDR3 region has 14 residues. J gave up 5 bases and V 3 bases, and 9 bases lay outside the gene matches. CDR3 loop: CAWSNGGGDDEQYF. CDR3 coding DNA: TGTGCCTGGAGCAACGGGGGGGGAGATGACGAGCAGTACTTC.

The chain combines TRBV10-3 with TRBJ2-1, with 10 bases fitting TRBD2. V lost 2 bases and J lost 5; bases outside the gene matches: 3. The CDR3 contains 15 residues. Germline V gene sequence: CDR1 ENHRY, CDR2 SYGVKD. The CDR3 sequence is CAISEGLAGDNEQFF. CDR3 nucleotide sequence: TGTGCCATCAGTGAGGGGCTAGCGGGAGACAATGAGCAGTTCTTC.

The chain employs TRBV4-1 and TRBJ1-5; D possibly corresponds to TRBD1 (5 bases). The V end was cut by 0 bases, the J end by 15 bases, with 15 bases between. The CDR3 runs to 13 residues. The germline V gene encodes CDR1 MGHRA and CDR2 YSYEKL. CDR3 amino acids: CASSQDKGRAGHF. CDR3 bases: TGCGCCAGCAGCCAAGATAAGGGCAGGGCTGGGCATTTT.

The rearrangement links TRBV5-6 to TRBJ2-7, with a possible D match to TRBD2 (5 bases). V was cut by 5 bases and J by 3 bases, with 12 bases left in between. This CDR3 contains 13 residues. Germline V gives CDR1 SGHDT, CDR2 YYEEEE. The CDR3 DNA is TGTGCCAGCAGTCGGACGGGATTCTACGAGCAGTACTTC. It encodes CASSRTGFYEQYF.

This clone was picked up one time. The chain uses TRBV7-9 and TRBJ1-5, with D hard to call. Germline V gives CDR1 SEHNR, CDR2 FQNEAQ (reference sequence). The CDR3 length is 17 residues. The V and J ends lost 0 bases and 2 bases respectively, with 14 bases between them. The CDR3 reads CASSLALGLKGNQPQHF. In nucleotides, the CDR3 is TGTGCCAGCAGCTTAGCGCTGGGTCTGAAGGGCAATCAGCCCCAGCATTTT. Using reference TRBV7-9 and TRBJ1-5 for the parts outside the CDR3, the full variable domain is DTGVSQNPRHKITKRGQNVTFRCDPISEHNRLYWYRQTLGQGPEFLTYFQNEAQLEKSRLLSDRFSAERPKGSFSTLEIQRTEQGDSAMYLCASSLALGLKGNQPQHFGDGTRLSIL.

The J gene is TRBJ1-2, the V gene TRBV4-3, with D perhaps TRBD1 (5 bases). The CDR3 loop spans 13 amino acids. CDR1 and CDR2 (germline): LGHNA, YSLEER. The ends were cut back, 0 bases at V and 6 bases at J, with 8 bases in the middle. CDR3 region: CASSQEGVNGYTF. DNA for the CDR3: TGCGCCAGCAGCCAAGAAGGGGTTAATGGCTACACCTTC.

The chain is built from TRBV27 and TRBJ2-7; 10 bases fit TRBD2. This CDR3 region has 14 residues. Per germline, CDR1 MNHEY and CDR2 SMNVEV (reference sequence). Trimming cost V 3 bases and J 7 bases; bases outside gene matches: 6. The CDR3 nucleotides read TGTGCCAGCAGTTTTCAGCGGGAGGGCTGGGAGCAGTACTTC. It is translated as CASSFQREGWEQYF.

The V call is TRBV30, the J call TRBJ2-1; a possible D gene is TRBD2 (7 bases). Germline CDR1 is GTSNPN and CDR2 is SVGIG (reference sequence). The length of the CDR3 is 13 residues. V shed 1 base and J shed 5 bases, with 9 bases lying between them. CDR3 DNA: TGTGCCTGGAGTGGGGGGGGCAACAATGAGCAGTTCTTC. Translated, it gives CAWSGGGNNEQFF.

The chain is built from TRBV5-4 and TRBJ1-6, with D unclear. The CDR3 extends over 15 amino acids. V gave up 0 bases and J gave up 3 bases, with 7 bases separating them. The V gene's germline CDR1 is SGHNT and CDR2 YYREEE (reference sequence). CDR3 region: CASSLAGFYNSPLHF. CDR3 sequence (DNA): TGTGCCAGCAGCTTGGCAGGCTTCTATAATTCACCCCTCCACTTT.

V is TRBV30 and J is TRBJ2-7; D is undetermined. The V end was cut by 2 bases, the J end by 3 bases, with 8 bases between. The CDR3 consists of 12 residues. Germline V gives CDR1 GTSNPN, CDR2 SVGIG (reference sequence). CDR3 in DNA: TGTGCCTGGAGTTCCGGACGCTACGAGCAGTACTTC. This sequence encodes CAWSSGRYEQYF.

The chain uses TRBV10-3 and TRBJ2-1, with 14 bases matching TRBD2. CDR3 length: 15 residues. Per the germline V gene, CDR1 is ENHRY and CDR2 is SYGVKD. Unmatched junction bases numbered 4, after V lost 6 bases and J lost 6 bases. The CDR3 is CAIRTGTSGSNEQFF. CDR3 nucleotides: TGTGCCATCAGAACCGGGACTAGCGGGAGCAATGAGCAGTTCTTC.

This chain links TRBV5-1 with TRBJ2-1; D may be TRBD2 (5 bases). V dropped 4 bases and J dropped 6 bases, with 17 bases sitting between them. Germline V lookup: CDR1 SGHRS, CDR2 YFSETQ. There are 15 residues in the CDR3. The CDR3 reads CASSLTNYRVNEQFF. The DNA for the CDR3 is TGCGCCAGCAGCCTGACTAATTATAGGGTCAATGAGCAGTTCTTC.

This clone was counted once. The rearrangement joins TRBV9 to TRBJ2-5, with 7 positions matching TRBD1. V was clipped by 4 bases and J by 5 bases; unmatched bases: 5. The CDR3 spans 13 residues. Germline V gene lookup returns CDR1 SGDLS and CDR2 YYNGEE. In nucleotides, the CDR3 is TGTGCCAGCAGCACGACAGGGATCGAGACCCAGTACTTC. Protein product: CASSTTGIETQYF.